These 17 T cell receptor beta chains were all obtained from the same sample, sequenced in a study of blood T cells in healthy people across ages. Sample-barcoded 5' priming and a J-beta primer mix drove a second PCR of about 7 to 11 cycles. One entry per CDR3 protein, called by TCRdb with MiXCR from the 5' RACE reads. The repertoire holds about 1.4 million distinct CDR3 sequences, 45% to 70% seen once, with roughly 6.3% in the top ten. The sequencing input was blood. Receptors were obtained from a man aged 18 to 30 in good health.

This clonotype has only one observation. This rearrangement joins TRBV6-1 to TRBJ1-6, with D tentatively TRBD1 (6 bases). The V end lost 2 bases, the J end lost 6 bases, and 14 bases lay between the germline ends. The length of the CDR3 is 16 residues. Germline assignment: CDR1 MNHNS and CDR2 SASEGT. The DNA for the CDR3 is TGTGCCAGCAGTGAATTCCCCAGGGGCAGTAATTCACCCCTCCACTTT. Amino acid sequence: CASSEFPRGSNSPLHF.

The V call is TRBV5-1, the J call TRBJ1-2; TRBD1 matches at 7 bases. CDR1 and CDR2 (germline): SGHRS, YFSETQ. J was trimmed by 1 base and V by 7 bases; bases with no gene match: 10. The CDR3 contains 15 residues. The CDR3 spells CASGPGDSNNYGYTF. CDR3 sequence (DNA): TGCGCCAGCGGTCCAGGGGACAGTAATAACTATGGCTACACCTTC.

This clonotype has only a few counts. The chain's CDR3 is CASSQDLGARDTQYF. The CDR3 nucleotides read TGTGCCAGCAGCCAAGATTTGGGGGCCAGAGATACGCAGTATTTT. The chain couples TRBV4-2 to TRBJ2-3; tentatively, D is TRBD1 (6 bases). Germline V CDR1 and CDR2: LGHNA, YNFKEQ. V was shortened by 0 bases and J by 5 bases, with 12 bases between the two germline ends. The CDR3 extends over 15 amino acids.

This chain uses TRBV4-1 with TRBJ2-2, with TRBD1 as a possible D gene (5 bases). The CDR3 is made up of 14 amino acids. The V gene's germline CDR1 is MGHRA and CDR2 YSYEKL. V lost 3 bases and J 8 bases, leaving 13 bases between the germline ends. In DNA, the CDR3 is TGCGCCAGCAGCCATCTTAGGGGATCTGGGGAGCTGTTTTTT. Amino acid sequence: CASSHLRGSGELFF.

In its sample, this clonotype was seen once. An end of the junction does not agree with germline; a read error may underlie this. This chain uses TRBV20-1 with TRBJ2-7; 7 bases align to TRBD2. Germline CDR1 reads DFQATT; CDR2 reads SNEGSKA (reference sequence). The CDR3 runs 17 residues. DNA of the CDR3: TGCAGTGCTACATTTATCTCTTTTGCGGGAGAGGCCCACGAGCAGCACTTC. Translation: CSATFISFAGEAHEQHF.

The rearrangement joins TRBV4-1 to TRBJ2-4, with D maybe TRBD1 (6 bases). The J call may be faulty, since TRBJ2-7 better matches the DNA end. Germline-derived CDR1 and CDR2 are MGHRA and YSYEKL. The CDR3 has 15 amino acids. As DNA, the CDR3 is TGCGCCAGCAGCCAAGTATGGGGGCAAGCCTACGAGCAGTACTTC. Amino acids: CASSQVWGQAYEQYF.

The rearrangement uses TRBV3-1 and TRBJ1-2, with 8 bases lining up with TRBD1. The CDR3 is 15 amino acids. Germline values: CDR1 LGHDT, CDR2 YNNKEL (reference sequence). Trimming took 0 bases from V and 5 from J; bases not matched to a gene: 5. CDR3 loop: CASSQETGARYGYTF. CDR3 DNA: TGTGCCAGCAGCCAAGAGACAGGGGCGCGATATGGCTACACCTTC.

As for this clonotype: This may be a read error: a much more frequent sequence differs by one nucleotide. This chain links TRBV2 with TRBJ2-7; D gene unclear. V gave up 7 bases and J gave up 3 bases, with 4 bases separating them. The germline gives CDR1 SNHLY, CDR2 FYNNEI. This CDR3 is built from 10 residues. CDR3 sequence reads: CASKNYEQYF. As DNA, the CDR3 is TGTGCCAGCAAGAACTACGAGCAGTACTTC.

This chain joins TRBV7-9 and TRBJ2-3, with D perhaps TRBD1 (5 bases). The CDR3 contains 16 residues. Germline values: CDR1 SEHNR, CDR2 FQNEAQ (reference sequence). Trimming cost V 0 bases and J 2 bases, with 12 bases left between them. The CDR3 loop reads CASSLATVGYTDTQYF. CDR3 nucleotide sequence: TGTGCCAGCAGCTTAGCGACAGTTGGATACACAGATACGCAGTATTTT.

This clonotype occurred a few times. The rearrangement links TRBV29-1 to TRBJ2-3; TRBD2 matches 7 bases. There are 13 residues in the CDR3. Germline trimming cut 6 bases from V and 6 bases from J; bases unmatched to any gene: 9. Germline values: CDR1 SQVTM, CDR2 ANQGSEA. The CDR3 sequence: CSVGGRARDTQYF. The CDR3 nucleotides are TGCAGCGTCGGGGGGAGGGCCAGGGATACGCAGTATTTT.

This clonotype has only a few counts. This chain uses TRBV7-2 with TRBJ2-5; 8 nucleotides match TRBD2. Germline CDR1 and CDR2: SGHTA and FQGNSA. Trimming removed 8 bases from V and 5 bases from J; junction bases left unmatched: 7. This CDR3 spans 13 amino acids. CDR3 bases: TGTGCCAGCGCGAGTAGCGGGGCTGAGACCCAGTACTTC. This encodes CASASSGAETQYF.

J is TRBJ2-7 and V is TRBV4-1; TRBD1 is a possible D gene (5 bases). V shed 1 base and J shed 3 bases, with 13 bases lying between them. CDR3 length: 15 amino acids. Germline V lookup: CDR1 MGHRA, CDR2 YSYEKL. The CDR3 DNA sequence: TGCGCCAGCAGCCAAGCCCAATATCAGGGCTACGAGCAGTACTTC. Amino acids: CASSQAQYQGYEQYF.

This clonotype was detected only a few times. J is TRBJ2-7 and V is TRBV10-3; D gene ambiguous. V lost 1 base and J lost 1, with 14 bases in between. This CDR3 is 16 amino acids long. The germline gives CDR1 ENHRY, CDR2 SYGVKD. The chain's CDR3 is CAISEFELLKSYEQYF. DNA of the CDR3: TGTGCCATCAGTGAGTTCGAACTCCTGAAATCCTACGAGCAGTACTTC.

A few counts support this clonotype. CDR3 sequence reads: CASSFTGLAGGRVYEQYF. The CDR3 nucleotides read TGTGCCAGCAGTTTCACCGGACTAGCGGGAGGGAGAGTTTACGAGCAGTACTTC. The chain uses TRBV12-3 or TRBV12-4 and TRBJ2-5; TRBD2 matches 15 bases. The J call may be in error: the DNA end matches TRBJ2-7 better. The CDR3 has 18 residues.

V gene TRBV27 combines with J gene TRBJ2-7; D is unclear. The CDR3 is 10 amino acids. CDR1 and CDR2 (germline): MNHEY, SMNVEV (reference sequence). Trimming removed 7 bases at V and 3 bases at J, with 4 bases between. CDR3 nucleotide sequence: TGTGCCAGCAACAACTACGAGCAGTACTTC. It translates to CASNNYEQYF.

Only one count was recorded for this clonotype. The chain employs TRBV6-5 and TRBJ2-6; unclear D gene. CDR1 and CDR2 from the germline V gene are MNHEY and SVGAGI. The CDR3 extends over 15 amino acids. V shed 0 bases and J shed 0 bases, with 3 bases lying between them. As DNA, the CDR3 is TGTGCCAGCAGTTACTCGTACTCTGGGGCCAACGTCCTGACTTTC. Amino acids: CASSYSYSGANVLTF.

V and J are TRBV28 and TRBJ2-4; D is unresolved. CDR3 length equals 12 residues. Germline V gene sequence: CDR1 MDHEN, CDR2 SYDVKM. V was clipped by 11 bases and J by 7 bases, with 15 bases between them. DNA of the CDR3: TGTGCCGTTCATGGATTACGGAACATTCAGTACTTC. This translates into CAVHGLRNIQYF.